Following are 9 T cell receptor beta chains from one sample sequenced in a study of shared clonotypes between healthy human individuals. The repertoire was sequenced with immunoSEQ multiplex PCR; TCRdb's copy has only in-frame clones and lacks some. The sample consists of hundreds of thousands of clones, 79% of them appearing once. Sequencing used PBMCs. These TCRs come from a woman in her forties in good health. Some clones in this sample may be carry-over from other donors' samples.

This chain links TRBV10-3 with TRBJ2-7; 9 nucleotides match TRBD1. The CDR3 has 15 residues. Germline CDR1 ENHRY, CDR2 SYGVKD. V lost 3 bases, J lost 6 bases, and 9 bases stayed unmatched. This CDR3 is CAISDLGTGIGEQYF. In DNA, the CDR3 is TGTGCCATCAGTGACTTAGGGACAGGGATCGGCGAGCAGTACTTC.

This clone was seen at least ten times. Additional DNA sequences in this sample encode the identical CDR3. The genes are TRBV4-2 and TRBJ2-3; D perhaps matches TRBD2 (6 bases). V was cut by 4 bases and J by 4 bases, with 15 bases left in between. The CDR3 is 15 residues long. CDR1 is LGHNA and CDR2 is YNFKEQ in the germline V gene. The CDR3 is CASSPGLTDADTQYF. In DNA, the CDR3 is TGTGCCAGCAGCCCCGGACTAACAGACGCAGATACGCAGTATTTT.

V usage is TRBV6-5 and J usage is TRBJ1-5; 10 positions agree with TRBD1. The trim removed 2 bases at V and 4 bases at J, leaving 2 bases unmatched. Germline lookup yields CDR1 MNHEY and CDR2 SVGAGI. This CDR3 has 15 amino acids. Here the CDR3 reads CASSYTGQGNQPQHF. The CDR3 DNA reads as TGTGCCAGCAGTTACACGGGACAGGGGAATCAGCCCCAGCATTTT.

The V call is TRBV28, the J call TRBJ1-2; D gene uncertain. Germline V gene lookup returns CDR1 MDHEN and CDR2 SYDVKM. V was cut by 8 bases and J by 5 bases, with 15 bases left in between. This CDR3 contains 13 residues. The CDR3 is CASCDSRMYGYTF. The DNA for the CDR3 is TGTGCCAGCTGTGACTCCCGAATGTATGGCTACACCTTC.

The V gene is TRBV6-1, the J gene TRBJ1-2, with D unresolved. This CDR3 contains 15 residues. Looked up from germline, CDR1 is MNHNS and CDR2 is SASEGT. V was shortened by 2 bases and J by 7 bases, with 17 bases between the two germline ends. CDR3 region: CASSEFAIESGGYTF. The CDR3 DNA sequence: TGTGCCAGCAGTGAATTCGCCATCGAATCGGGTGGCTACACCTTC.

This clone was found once. The chain joins TRBV6-1 to TRBJ1-5; 9 nucleotides match TRBD1. Germline loops: CDR1 MNHNS, CDR2 SASEGT. This CDR3 comprises 14 residues. J lost 6 bases, V lost 5 bases, and 5 bases had no gene match. In DNA, the CDR3 is TGTGCCAGCAGTTGGACAGGGGCCACTCAGCCCCAGCATTTT. This codes for CASSWTGATQPQHF.

This clone was seen at least ten times. This chain links TRBV13 with TRBJ1-1; TRBD1 aligns across 7 bases. The germline CDR1 and CDR2 sequences are PRHDT and FYEKMQ (reference sequence). Trimming cost V 1 base and J 8 bases; bases outside gene matches: 4. This CDR3 has 13 amino acids. CDR3 sequence reads: CASSLVRGREAFF. CDR3 nucleotides: TGTGCCAGCAGCTTAGTTAGGGGGCGAGAAGCTTTCTTT. Full variable domain (rest looked up from reference TRBV13 and TRBJ1-1): AAGVIQSPRHLIKEKRETATLKCYPIPRHDTVYWYQQGPGQDPQFLISFYEKMQSDKGSIPDRFSAQQFSDYHSELNMSSLELGDSALYFCASSLVRGREAFFGQGTRLTVV.

This clone has ten or more counts. The rearrangement joins TRBV9 to TRBJ2-7; 9 positions agree with TRBD1. CDR3 size: 14 residues. V shed 3 bases and J 5 bases; nucleotides not matched to a gene: 6. CDR1 and CDR2 from the germline V gene are SGDLS and YYNGEE. The CDR3: CASSATGGWNEQYF. In DNA, the CDR3 is TGTGCCAGCAGCGCGACAGGGGGTTGGAACGAGCAGTACTTC.

The J gene is TRBJ2-1, the V gene TRBV13, with D uncertain. The germline V gene encodes CDR1 PRHDT and CDR2 FYEKMQ (reference sequence). Trimming removed 5 bases at V and 9 bases at J, with 17 bases between. CDR3 length equals 14 residues. In DNA, the CDR3 is TGTGCCAGCAGCGCCCGACACGGAGACGGTGAGCAGTTCTTC. Translation: CASSARHGDGEQFF.